The clone carrying this T cell receptor (beta chain) was picked up a small number of times. As yet, its antigen is unknown. Together with a sample-barcoded 5' primer, a J-beta primer mix was included in a second PCR lasting roughly 7 to 11 cycles. TCRdb passed the 5' RACE reads through MiXCR, listing each CDR3 protein once. The profile shows 500,000 to 650,000 distinct CDR3 sequences, about 29% of them singletons. The data were taken from a study of blood T cells in healthy people across ages. The CDR3 has 19 residues. The V gene end was trimmed by 5 bases and the J gene end by 0 bases; junction bases not matched to a gene: 13. Points from the study as a whole: Estimates of diversity drawn from one million T cells were considered underestimates. Using unsorted PBMCs precluded a conclusive naive versus antigen-experienced comparison.

These data were likewise used in another study, on T cells of mothers and their children.

The chain is built from TRBV12-3 or TRBV12-4 and TRBJ1-4; 9 bases fit TRBD1. This receptor was identified in a boy aged 2 to 10 in good health. The material sequenced was blood. The CDR3 region is CASSEDPGQGFATNEKLFF. CDR3 sequence (DNA): TGTGCCAGCAGTGAGGATCCGGGACAGGGATTTGCAACTAATGAAAAACTGTTTTTT.